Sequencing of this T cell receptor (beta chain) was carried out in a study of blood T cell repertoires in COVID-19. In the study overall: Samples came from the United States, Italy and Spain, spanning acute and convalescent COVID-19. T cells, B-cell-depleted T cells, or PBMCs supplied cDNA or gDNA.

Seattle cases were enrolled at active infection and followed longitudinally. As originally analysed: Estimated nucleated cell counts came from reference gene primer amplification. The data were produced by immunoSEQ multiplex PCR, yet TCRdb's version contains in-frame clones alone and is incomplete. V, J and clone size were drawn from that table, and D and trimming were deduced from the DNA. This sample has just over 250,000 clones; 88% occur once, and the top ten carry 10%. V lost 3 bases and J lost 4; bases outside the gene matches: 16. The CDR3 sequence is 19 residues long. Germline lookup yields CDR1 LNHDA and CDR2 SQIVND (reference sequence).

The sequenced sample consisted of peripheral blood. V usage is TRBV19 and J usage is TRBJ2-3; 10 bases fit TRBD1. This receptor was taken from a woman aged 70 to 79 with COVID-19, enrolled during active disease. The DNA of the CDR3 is TGTGCCAGTAGTATCCTCCGGGACAGGGGACGGGGTTTTGCAGATACGCAGTATTTT. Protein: CASSILRDRGRGFADTQYF.